The text below deals with one T cell receptor (beta chain). No antigen is known for it. This sample is part of a study of shared clonotypes between healthy human individuals. The authors ran the assay at deep level. The method was immunoSEQ multiplex PCR; TCRdb's version includes in-frame clones alone and lacks a portion of them. Seen here are 1 million to 1.3 million clones, around three quarters observed once, and the top ten hold 0.61%. General study findings and limits: In general, naive subsets displayed greater estimated richness than memory subsets did.

Germline-derived CDR1 and CDR2 are MNHEY and SVGAGI. V was trimmed by 6 bases and J by 3 bases, leaving 17 bases between them. The CDR3 extends over 15 amino acids. Donors were healthy HIV-negative adults without recent acute infections or vaccinations. Investigators divided CD4+ cells into CD45RA+ naive and CD45RA-negative memory subsets. V is TRBV6-5 and J is TRBJ1-2; no reliable D call. The sequence derives from a man younger than 35 in good health. Some clones in this sample may be carry-over from other donors' samples. Sequenced: memory CD4+ T cells from PBMCs. Described subset: CD45RA-negative fraction. The CDR3 loop is CASSPSYRLYYGYTF. The DNA for the CDR3 is TGTGCCAGCAGCCCCTCGTATCGCCTCTACTATGGCTACACCTTC.